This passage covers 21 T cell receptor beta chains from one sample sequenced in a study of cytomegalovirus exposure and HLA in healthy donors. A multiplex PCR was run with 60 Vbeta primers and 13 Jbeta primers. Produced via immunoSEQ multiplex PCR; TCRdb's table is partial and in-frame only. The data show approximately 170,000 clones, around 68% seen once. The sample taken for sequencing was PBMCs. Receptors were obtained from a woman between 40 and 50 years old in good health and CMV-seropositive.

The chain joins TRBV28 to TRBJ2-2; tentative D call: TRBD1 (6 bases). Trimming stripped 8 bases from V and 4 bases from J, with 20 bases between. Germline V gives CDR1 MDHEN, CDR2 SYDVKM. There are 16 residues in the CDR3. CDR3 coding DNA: TGTGCCAGCGGCACACTCCACAGGGCGGGCACCGGGGAGCTGTTTTTT. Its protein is CASGTLHRAGTGELFF.

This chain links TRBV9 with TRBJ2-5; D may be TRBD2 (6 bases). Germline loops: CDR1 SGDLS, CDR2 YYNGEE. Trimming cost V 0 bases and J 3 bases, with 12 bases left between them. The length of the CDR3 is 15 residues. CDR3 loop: CASSVGSWREETQYF. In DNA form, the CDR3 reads TGTGCCAGCAGCGTAGGTAGCTGGAGGGAAGAGACCCAGTACTTC.

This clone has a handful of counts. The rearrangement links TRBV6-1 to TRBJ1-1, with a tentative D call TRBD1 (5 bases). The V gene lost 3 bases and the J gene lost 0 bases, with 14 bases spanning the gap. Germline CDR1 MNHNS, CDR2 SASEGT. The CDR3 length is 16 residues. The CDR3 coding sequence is TGTGCCAGCAGTGACCAGGGAATTGGGCTGAACACTGAAGCTTTCTTT. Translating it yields CASSDQGIGLNTEAFF.

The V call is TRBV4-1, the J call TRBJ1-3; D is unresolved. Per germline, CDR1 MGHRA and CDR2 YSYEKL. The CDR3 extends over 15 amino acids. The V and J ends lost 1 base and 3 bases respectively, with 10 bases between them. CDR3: CASSQGARNGNTIYF. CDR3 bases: TGCGCCAGCAGCCAAGGTGCCAGGAATGGAAACACCATATATTTT.

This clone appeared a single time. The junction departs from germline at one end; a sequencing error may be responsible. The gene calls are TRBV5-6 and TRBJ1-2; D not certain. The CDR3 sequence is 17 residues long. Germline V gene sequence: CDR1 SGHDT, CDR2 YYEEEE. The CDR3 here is CASSAPDRTWPNYGYPF. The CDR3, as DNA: TGTGCCAGCAGCGCGCCTGATCGGACTTGGCCTAACTATGGCTACCCCTTC.

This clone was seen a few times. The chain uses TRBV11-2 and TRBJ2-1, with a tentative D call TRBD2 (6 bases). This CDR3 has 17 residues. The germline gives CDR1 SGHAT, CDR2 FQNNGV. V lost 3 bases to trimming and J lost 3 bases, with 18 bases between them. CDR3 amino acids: CASSFGSTGAYYNEQFF. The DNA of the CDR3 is TGTGCCAGCAGCTTCGGGTCAACGGGAGCGTACTACAATGAGCAGTTCTTC. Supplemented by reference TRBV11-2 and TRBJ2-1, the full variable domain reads EAGVAQSPRYKIIEKRQSVAFWCNPISGHATLYWYQQILGQGPKLLIQFQNNGVVDDSQLPKDRFSAERLKGVDSTLKIQPAKLEDSAVYLCASSFGSTGAYYNEQFFGPGTRLTVL.

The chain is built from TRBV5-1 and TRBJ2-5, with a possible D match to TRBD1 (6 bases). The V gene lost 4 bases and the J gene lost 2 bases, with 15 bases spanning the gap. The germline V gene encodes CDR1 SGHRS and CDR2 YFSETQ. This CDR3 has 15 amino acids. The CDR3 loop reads CASSQQLGQQETQYF. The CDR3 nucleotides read TGCGCCAGCAGCCAACAACTCGGACAGCAAGAGACCCAGTACTTC. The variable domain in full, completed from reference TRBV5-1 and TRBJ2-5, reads KAGVTQTPRYLIKTRGQQVTLSCSPISGHRSVSWYQQTPGQGLQFLFEYFSETQRNKGNFPGRFSGRQFSNSRSEMNVSTLELGDSALYLCASSQQLGQQETQYFGPGTRLLVL.

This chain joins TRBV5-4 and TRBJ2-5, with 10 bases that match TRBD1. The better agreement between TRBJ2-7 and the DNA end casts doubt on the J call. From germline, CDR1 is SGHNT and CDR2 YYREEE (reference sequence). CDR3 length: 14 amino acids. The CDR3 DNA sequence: TGTGCCAGCAGCTTGGGACAGGGGGCTTACGAGCAGTACTTC. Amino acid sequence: CASSLGQGAYEQYF.

CDR3 nucleotide sequence: TGTGCCAGCAGCCAAGAGACTAGCGGGGGGGCAAACTCCTACGAGCAGTACTTC. Translated: CASSQETSGGANSYEQYF. This sequence joins TRBV4-2 and TRBJ2-7; TRBD2 agrees at 14 bases. This CDR3 is 18 amino acids long. Trimming cost V 0 bases and J 0 bases; bases outside gene matches: 4. The V gene's germline CDR1 is LGHNA and CDR2 YNFKEQ.

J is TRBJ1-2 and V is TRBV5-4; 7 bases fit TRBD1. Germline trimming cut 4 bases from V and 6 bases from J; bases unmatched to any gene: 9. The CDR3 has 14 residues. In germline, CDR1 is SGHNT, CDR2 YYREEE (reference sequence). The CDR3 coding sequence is TGTGCCAGCAGCATAACAGGGGAGGTGCATGGCTACACCTTC. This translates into CASSITGEVHGYTF.

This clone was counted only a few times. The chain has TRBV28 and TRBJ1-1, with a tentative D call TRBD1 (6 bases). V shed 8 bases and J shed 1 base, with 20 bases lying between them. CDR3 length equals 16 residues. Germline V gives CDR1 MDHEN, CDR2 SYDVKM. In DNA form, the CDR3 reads TGTGCCAGCGTCTTAGGGGGGGACTCGGGGAACACTGAAGCTTTCTTT. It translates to CASVLGGDSGNTEAFF.

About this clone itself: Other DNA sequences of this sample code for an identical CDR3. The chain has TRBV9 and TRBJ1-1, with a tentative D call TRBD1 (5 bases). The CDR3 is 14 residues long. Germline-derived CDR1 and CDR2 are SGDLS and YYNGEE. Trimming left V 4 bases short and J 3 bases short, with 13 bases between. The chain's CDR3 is CASSPRWGDTEAFF. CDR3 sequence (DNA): TGTGCCAGCAGCCCCCGGTGGGGGGACACTGAAGCTTTCTTT.

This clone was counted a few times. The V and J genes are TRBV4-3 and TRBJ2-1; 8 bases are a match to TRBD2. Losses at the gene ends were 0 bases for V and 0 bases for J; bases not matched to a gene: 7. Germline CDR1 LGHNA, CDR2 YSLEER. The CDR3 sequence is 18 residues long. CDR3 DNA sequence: TGCGCCAGCAGCCAAGATTTACAGCGGGGGAGCTCCTACAATGAGCAGTTCTTC. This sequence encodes CASSQDLQRGSSYNEQFF.

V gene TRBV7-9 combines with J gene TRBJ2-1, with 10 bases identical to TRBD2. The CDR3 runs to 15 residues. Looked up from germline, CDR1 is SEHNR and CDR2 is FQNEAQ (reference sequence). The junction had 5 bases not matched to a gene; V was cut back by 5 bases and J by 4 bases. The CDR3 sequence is CASSAASGSYNEQFF. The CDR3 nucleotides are TGTGCCAGCAGCGCAGCTAGCGGGAGTTACAATGAGCAGTTCTTC.

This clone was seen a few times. CDR3 loop: CASSQGTSGYGTDTQYF. CDR3 bases: TGCGCCAGCAGCCAGGGGACTAGCGGCTATGGCACAGATACGCAGTATTTT. The chain joins TRBV4-3 to TRBJ2-3; 11 bases are a match to TRBD2. Germline-derived CDR1 and CDR2 are LGHNA and YSLEER. The junction had 6 bases not matched to a gene; V was cut back by 3 bases and J by 1 base. CDR3 length: 17 amino acids.

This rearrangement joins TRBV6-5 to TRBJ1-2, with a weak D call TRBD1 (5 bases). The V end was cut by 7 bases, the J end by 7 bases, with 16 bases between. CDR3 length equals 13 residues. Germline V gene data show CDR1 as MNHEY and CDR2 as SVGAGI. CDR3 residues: CASTKGKGSGYTF. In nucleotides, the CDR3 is TGTGCCAGCACCAAGGGGAAAGGGTCTGGCTACACCTTC.

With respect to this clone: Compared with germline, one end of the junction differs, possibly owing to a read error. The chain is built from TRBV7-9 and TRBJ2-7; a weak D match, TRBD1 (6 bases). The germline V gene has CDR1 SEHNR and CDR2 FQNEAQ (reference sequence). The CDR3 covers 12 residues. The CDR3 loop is CSSSLEGVGQYF. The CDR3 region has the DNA TGTTCCAGCAGCTTAGAGGGGGTGGGGCAGTACTTC.

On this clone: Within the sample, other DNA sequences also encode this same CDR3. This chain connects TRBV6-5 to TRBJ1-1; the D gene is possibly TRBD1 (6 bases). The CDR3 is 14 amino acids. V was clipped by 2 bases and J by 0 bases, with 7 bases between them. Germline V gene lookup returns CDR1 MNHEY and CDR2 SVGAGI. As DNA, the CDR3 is TGTGCCAGCAGTTACGACAGGATGAACACTGAAGCTTTCTTT. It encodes CASSYDRMNTEAFF.

The CDR3 protein is CASNSGQGVIDEQFF. The CDR3 nucleotides read TGTGCCAGTAATTCGGGACAGGGGGTTATCGATGAGCAGTTCTTC. The rearrangement uses TRBV19 and TRBJ2-1, with 11 positions matching TRBD1. CDR3 size: 15 residues. CDR1 is LNHDA and CDR2 is SQIVND in the germline V gene (reference sequence). The V segment lost 7 bases and the J segment 8 bases; nucleotides outside the gene matches: 10.

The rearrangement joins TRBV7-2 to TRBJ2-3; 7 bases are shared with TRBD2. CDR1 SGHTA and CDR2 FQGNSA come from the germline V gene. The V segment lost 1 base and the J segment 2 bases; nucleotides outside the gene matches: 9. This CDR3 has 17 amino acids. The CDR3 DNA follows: TGTGCCAGCAGCTTAGAGGCAGCGGGAAGTTTCACAGATACGCAGTATTTT. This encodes CASSLEAAGSFTDTQYF.

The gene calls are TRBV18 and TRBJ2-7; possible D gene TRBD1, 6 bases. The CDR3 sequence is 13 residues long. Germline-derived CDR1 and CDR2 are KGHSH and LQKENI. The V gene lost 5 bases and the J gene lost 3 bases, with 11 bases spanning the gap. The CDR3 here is CASSGGRDYEQYF. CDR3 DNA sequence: TGTGCCAGCTCAGGGGGCAGAGACTACGAGCAGTACTTC.